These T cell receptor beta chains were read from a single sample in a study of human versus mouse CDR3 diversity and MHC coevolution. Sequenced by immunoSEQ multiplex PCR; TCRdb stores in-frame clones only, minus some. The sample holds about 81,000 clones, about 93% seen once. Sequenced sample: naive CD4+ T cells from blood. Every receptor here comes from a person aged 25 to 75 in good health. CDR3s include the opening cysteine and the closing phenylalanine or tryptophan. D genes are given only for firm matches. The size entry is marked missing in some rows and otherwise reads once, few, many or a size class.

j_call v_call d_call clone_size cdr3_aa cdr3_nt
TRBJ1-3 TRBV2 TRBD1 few CASSPSSGTANTIYF TGTGCCAGCAGCCCCAGCTCCGGGACAGCGAACACCATATATTTT
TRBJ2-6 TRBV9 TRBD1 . CASSAQGQSDSGANVLTF TGTGCCAGCAGCGCCCAGGGACAGTCCGACTCTGGGGCCAACGTCCTGACTTTC
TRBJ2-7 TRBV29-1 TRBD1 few CSVEVGRGNEQYF TGCAGCGTTGAAGTAGGCAGGGGGAACGAGCAGTACTTC
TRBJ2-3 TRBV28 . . CASSLYADTQYF TGTGCCAGCAGTTTATACGCGGATACGCAGTATTTT
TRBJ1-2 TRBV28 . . CASSFPLYGYTF TGTGCCAGCAGTTTCCCCCTCTATGGCTACACCTTC
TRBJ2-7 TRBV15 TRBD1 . CATSGFGQGSYEQYF TGTGCCACCAGCGGATTCGGACAGGGTTCCTACGAGCAGTACTTC
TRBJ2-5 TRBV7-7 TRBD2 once CASSSGRGRNSETQYF TGTGCCAGCAGCTCCGGGCGCGGGAGAAATTCAGAGACCCAGTACTTC
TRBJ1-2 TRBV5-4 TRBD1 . CASSIGTAVSRGYGYTF TGTGCCAGCAGCATAGGGACAGCCGTTTCAAGAGGCTATGGCTACACCTTC
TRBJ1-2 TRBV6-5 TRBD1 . CASSYATRGIYGYTF TGTGCCAGCAGTTACGCCACCAGGGGGATCTATGGCTACACCTTC
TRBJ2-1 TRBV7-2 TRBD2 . CASSLKSGSSYNEQFF TGTGCCAGCAGCCTCAAAAGCGGGAGCTCCTACAATGAGCAGTTCTTC
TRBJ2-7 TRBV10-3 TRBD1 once CAIRDSRQGVYEQYF TGTGCCATCAGGGATTCAAGACAGGGGGTCTACGAGCAGTACTTC
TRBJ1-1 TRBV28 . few CASSLLGQNTEAFF TGTGCCAGCAGCCTATTGGGACAGAACACTGAAGCTTTCTTT
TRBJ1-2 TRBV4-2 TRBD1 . CASSQRGQALDYGYTF TGTGCCAGCAGCCAACGGGGACAGGCCCTCGACTATGGCTACACCTTC
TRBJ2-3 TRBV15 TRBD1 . CATSRAQGEVDTQYF TGTGCCACCAGCAGAGCACAGGGGGAAGTAGATACGCAGTATTTT
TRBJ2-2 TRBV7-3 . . CASSLPNTGELFF TGTGCCAGCAGCTTACCAAACACCGGGGAGCTGTTTTTT
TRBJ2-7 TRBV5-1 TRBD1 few CASRFGTDVYEQYF TGCGCCAGCAGGTTCGGGACAGACGTCTACGAGCAGTACTTC
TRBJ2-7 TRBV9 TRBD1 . CASSVDPGQRSYEQYF TGTGCCAGCAGCGTAGACCCGGGACAGAGATCCTACGAGCAGTACTTC